Shown below are 2 T cell receptor beta chains from a single sample sequenced in a study of regulatory T cells in long-lasting Graves disease. The TCR beta library used iRepertoire HTBI primers with Arm-PCR amplification of CDR3. TCRdb reprocessed the multiplex PCR reads with MiXCR, giving one entry per CDR3 protein. The data hold 540,000 or so distinct CDR3 sequences, with around an eighth observed a single time. The time point was: newly diagnosed GD, antithyroid drugs for less than 3 months. PBMC RNA was the source of the TCR library. These sequences were also reported in another study, on T cells in Graves' hyperthyroidism and ophthalmopathy.

The sequenced sample was peripheral blood mononuclear cells (PBMCs), obtained at new diagnosis, from a patient treated with antithyroid drugs. The source of these receptors is a man younger than 40 with Graves disease.

The chain uses TRBV6-1 and TRBJ1-2; D is possibly TRBD1 (5 bases). The V and J ends lost 2 bases and 6 bases respectively, with 16 bases between them. Germline CDR1 is MNHNS and CDR2 is SASEGT. CDR3 length equals 15 residues. The CDR3 coding sequence is TGTGCCAGCAGTGAACGCGGCGGGAGGGGAGATGGCTACACCTTC. The encoded protein is CASSERGGRGDGYTF.

The V call is TRBV20-1, the J call TRBJ2-3; D gene uncertain. Per the germline V gene, CDR1 is DFQATT and CDR2 is SNEGSKA (reference sequence). The CDR3 is made up of 13 amino acids. Deletions cut 5 bases from V and 0 bases from J, with 9 bases between. As DNA, the CDR3 is TGCAGTGCTCCCAATCCTAGCACAGATACGCAGTATTTT. Residues: CSAPNPSTDTQYF.